The entry below describes one TCR beta chain. The target antigen is unknown. The sample originates from a study of cytomegalovirus exposure and HLA in healthy donors. Points from the study as a whole: Among CMV-associated TCR beta chains, most appeared HLA-restricted in a later analysis.

13 Jbeta primers and 60 Vbeta primers were used for the PCR. Using immunoSEQ multiplex PCR, the repertoire was profiled, and TCRdb retains in-frame clones only, with some absent. The sample holds around 150,000 clones, about 85% seen once. The sample consisted of PBMCs. This receptor was taken from a boy between 2 and 10 years old in good health and CMV-seronegative.

CDR3 amino acids: CASHETGRGYEQYF. The CDR3 region has the DNA TGCGCCAGCCACGAGACGGGGAGGGGCTACGAGCAGTACTTC. The chain links TRBV23-1 to TRBJ2-7; TRBD2 matches 7 bases. TRBV23-1 is treated as an ORF (open reading frame) with a function not yet certain. The CDR3 loop spans 14 amino acids. The ends lost 8 bases at V and 3 bases at J; junction bases unmatched: 10.